The sequence of this T cell receptor (beta chain) was determined in a study of blood T cell repertoires in COVID-19. Study-level background: Sources were T cells, B-cell-depleted T cells, or PBMCs; the material itself was cDNA or gDNA.

Clinical history reported by participants formed the basis on which cohorts were assigned. Sequenced by immunoSEQ multiplex PCR; TCRdb stores in-frame clones only, minus some. Of a few hundred thousand clones in the sample, about nine tenths were seen once. Material for sequencing was PBMCs or T cells enriched from blood (not recorded which). The receptor was derived from a man in his thirties or forties in a cohort exposed to, infected with or recovered from COVID-19 (not recorded which).

The CDR3 DNA is TGCGCCAGCAGGCCAGGGGAGCGGAATGAGCAGTTCTTC. Translation: CASRPGERNEQFF. The chain recombines TRBV5-1 with TRBJ2-1, with a possible D match to TRBD1 (6 bases). The V end lost 5 bases, the J end lost 7 bases, and 13 bases lay between the germline ends. Germline assignment: CDR1 SGHRS and CDR2 YFSETQ. The CDR3 is 13 amino acids.